The 8 T cell receptor beta chains presented below share a single source sample, sequenced in a study of cytomegalovirus exposure and HLA in healthy donors. PCR used 60 Vbeta primers and 13 Jbeta primers. Sequenced by immunoSEQ multiplex PCR; TCRdb stores in-frame clones only, minus some. The sample lists 150,000 to 200,000 clones, roughly 80% occurring once. The specimen sequenced was PBMCs. These receptors originate from a man aged 50-59 years in good health and CMV-seronegative.

The rearrangement uses TRBV25-1 and TRBJ2-4, with D tentatively TRBD2 (6 bases). V was cut by 1 base and J by 1 base, with 8 bases left in between. From germline, CDR1 is MGHDK and CDR2 SYGVNS. The CDR3 contains 15 residues. The CDR3 DNA reads TGTGCCAGCAGTGAATGGGGGGAGGCCAAAAACATTCAGTACTTC. It encodes CASSEWGEAKNIQYF.

The rearrangement joins TRBV9 to TRBJ2-5, with 9 nucleotides matching TRBD1. The J call is doubtful: the DNA matches TRBJ2-7 better. CDR1 is SGDLS and CDR2 is YYNGEE in the germline V gene. The CDR3 has 15 residues. The CDR3 here is CASSVGQGLYYEQYF. The CDR3, as DNA: TGTGCCAGCAGCGTGGGACAGGGACTATACTACGAGCAGTACTTC.

The rearrangement links TRBV6-5 to TRBJ2-1, with 7 nucleotides matching TRBD2. Germline loops: CDR1 MNHEY, CDR2 SVGAGI. V shed 4 bases, J shed 8 bases, and the junction held 11 bases outside the gene matches. This CDR3 contains 15 residues. CDR3: CASSFGGGVIDEQFF. In nucleotides, the CDR3 is TGTGCCAGCAGTTTTGGCGGGGGAGTTATTGATGAGCAGTTCTTC.

The gene calls are TRBV9 and TRBJ2-7; 9 bases map to TRBD1. The CDR3 runs to 18 residues. Germline V gene sequence: CDR1 SGDLS, CDR2 YYNGEE. Unmatched junction bases numbered 10, after V lost 0 bases and J lost 0 bases. CDR3 nucleotides: TGTGCCAGCAGCGTAGGTCAGTCGGGACAGGGTATCTCCTACGAGCAGTACTTC. Translation gives CASSVGQSGQGISYEQYF.

This chain links TRBV18 with TRBJ2-7; 8 bases fit TRBD1. The CDR3 extends over 13 amino acids. The V gene's germline CDR1 is KGHSH and CDR2 LQKENI. Germline trimming cut 10 bases from V and 5 bases from J; bases unmatched to any gene: 10. Here the CDR3 reads CATTMDRANEQYF. As DNA, the CDR3 is TGTGCCACGACTATGGACAGGGCCAACGAGCAGTACTTC.

This clone was counted only a few times. The chain joins TRBV19 to TRBJ1-6; 9 bases map to TRBD1. The CDR3 loop spans 15 amino acids. The germline V gene encodes CDR1 LNHDA and CDR2 SQIVND (reference sequence). The trim removed 5 bases at V and 7 bases at J, leaving 6 bases unmatched. In DNA, the CDR3 is TGTGCCAGTAGTTTCCTTGGACAGGGGAATTCACCCCTCCACTTT. It codes for CASSFLGQGNSPLHF.

In its sample, this clone was seen a few times. The V gene is TRBV7-9, the J gene TRBJ1-1; tentatively, D is TRBD1 (6 bases). V was cut by 5 bases and J by 1 base, with 8 bases left in between. CDR3 size: 13 residues. Germline assignment: CDR1 SEHNR and CDR2 FQNEAQ (reference sequence). CDR3: CASSTRGNTEAFF. The CDR3 nucleotides are TGTGCCAGCAGCACCAGGGGGAACACTGAAGCTTTCTTT.

The chain joins TRBV7-8 to TRBJ2-3; 9 bases align to TRBD2. This CDR3 spans 14 amino acids. V lost 4 bases and J lost 6; bases outside the gene matches: 5. CDR1 is SGHVS, CDR2 FQNEAQ, per germline. CDR3 nucleotides: TGTGCCAGCAGCTCGCGGACTAGCGCGGATACGCAGTATTTT. Amino acid sequence: CASSSRTSADTQYF.